This entry lists 24 T cell receptor beta chains sequenced from one sample in a study of shared clonotypes between healthy human individuals. Sequencing used immunoSEQ multiplex PCR; TCRdb keeps in-frame clones, though not all of them. The sample yields over 1.5 million clones, 95% to 99% seen once. Sequencing input: naive CD4+ T cells sorted from blood. The sample's subset: CD45RA+ positively selected. The receptors here all came from a man in his thirties or forties in good health.

The chain couples TRBV5-1 to TRBJ2-2; 11 bases match TRBD2. The ends lost 2 bases at V and 6 bases at J; junction bases unmatched: 12. Per germline, CDR1 SGHRS and CDR2 YFSETQ. The CDR3 extends over 18 amino acids. This chain's CDR3 is CASSFATSGIGSAGELFF. In DNA, the CDR3 is TGCGCCAGCAGCTTTGCGACTAGCGGGATAGGCTCGGCCGGGGAGCTGTTTTTT. Drawing the rest from reference TRBV5-1 and TRBJ2-2, the complete variable domain is KAGVTQTPRYLIKTRGQQVTLSCSPISGHRSVSWYQQTPGQGLQFLFEYFSETQRNKGNFPGRFSGRQFSNSRSEMNVSTLELGDSALYLCASSFATSGIGSAGELFFGEGSRLTVL.

The rearrangement uses TRBV5-1 and TRBJ1-5; TRBD1 matches 9 bases. The germline gives CDR1 SGHRS, CDR2 YFSETQ. The CDR3 is 14 amino acids. V lost 4 bases, J lost 5 bases, and 4 bases stayed unmatched. As DNA, the CDR3 is TGCGCCAGCAGCCAGTGGACAGGGGATCAGCCCCAGCATTTT. Its protein product is CASSQWTGDQPQHF.

The V gene is TRBV2, the J gene TRBJ2-3; TRBD2 matches 12 bases. Trimming removed 7 bases from V and 5 bases from J; junction bases left unmatched: 7. The CDR3 runs to 15 residues. Per germline, CDR1 SNHLY and CDR2 FYNNEI. The CDR3 spells CASTGTSGSRDTQYF. In DNA form, the CDR3 reads TGTGCCAGCACTGGGACTAGCGGGTCGAGAGATACGCAGTATTTT.

This chain joins TRBV14 and TRBJ1-2; 7 nucleotides match TRBD1. V trimming: 1 base; J trimming: 2 bases; junction bases outside the gene matches: 1. The CDR3 runs to 14 residues. Germline V gene data show CDR1 as SGHDN and CDR2 as FVKESK. The CDR3 nucleotides read TGTGCCAGCAGCCAAGCGGGACAGAACTATGGCTACACCTTC. It yields the protein CASSQAGQNYGYTF.

The J gene is TRBJ1-2, the V gene TRBV27; D remains unclear. Per the germline V gene, CDR1 is MNHEY and CDR2 is SMNVEV (reference sequence). The CDR3 runs 13 residues. Trimming left V 5 bases short and J 4 bases short, with 11 bases between. For the CDR3, the DNA is TGTGCCAGCAGTCCCAGCTTCCCCTATGGCTACACCTTC. Its protein is CASSPSFPYGYTF.

The chain couples TRBV18 to TRBJ2-3, with 8 bases that match TRBD2. This CDR3 spans 15 amino acids. After removal of 4 bases from V and 0 bases from J, the junction contained 3 bases not matched to a gene. Germline lookup yields CDR1 KGHSH and CDR2 LQKENI. The CDR3 spells CASSQRLASTDTQYF. CDR3 bases: TGTGCCAGCTCACAACGACTAGCGAGCACAGATACGCAGTATTTT.

This chain joins TRBV5-6 and TRBJ2-5, with TRBD1 matching 9 bases. Germline assignment: CDR1 SGHDT and CDR2 YYEEEE. V lost 4 bases, J lost 5 bases, and 12 bases stayed unmatched. The CDR3 sequence is 16 residues long. The CDR3 protein is CASSPTGGYIRETQYF. CDR3 DNA sequence: TGTGCCAGCAGCCCGACAGGGGGATATATCAGGGAGACCCAGTACTTC.

This clone was detected a few times. The chain carries TRBV5-4 and TRBJ2-2, with 7 nucleotides matching TRBD2. The CDR3 sequence is 11 residues long. Trimming removed 9 bases from V and 9 bases from J; junction bases left unmatched: 5. In germline, CDR1 is SGHNT, CDR2 YYREEE (reference sequence). The CDR3 region has the DNA TGTGCCACTCGGGAGGACCGGGAGCTGTTTTTT. It yields the protein CATREDRELFF.

This chain's CDR3 is CASTRGNQPQHF. CDR3 sequence (DNA): TGTGCCAGCACCAGGGGGAATCAGCCCCAGCATTTT. The chain has TRBV28 and TRBJ1-5; the match to TRBD1 covers 7 bases. Germline trimming cut 7 bases from V and 4 bases from J; bases unmatched to any gene: 1. CDR3 length: 12 amino acids. CDR1 MDHEN and CDR2 SYDVKM come from the germline V gene.

The genes are TRBV7-8 and TRBJ1-2; D is unclear. This CDR3 contains 13 residues. The germline V gene has CDR1 SGHVS and CDR2 FQNEAQ. Trimming left V 1 base short and J 2 bases short, with 5 bases between. CDR3 nucleotides: TGTGCCAGCAGCTTAGAAGCCAACTATGGCTACACCTTC. Amino acid sequence: CASSLEANYGYTF.

Notes on this clone: At the DNA level, this CDR3 is encoded by other sequences in the same sample as well. The V gene is TRBV5-1, the J gene TRBJ1-4, with 8 nucleotides matching TRBD1. Germline V gene sequence: CDR1 SGHRS, CDR2 YFSETQ. V lost 0 bases, J lost 6 bases, and 4 bases stayed unmatched. The CDR3 length is 15 residues. The CDR3 spells CASSLVGTGDEKLFF. The CDR3 bases are TGCGCCAGCAGCTTGGTCGGGACAGGCGATGAAAAACTGTTTTTT.

This chain connects TRBV11-1 to TRBJ2-1; 11 nucleotides line up with TRBD2. Unmatched junction bases numbered 2, after V lost 5 bases and J lost 2 bases. The CDR3 is made up of 15 amino acids. CDR1 and CDR2 from the germline V gene are SGHAT and FQDESV (reference sequence). CDR3 loop: CASSQGLAAYNEQFF. CDR3 coding DNA: TGTGCCAGCAGCCAGGGACTAGCGGCCTACAATGAGCAGTTCTTC.

V and J are TRBV27 and TRBJ2-7; no clear D. Germline CDR1 reads MNHEY; CDR2 reads SMNVEV (reference sequence). V lost 2 bases and J 3 bases, leaving 14 bases between the germline ends. CDR3 length: 15 residues. CDR3 protein: CASSLVRELFYEQYF. CDR3 coding DNA: TGTGCCAGCAGTTTAGTACGAGAACTATTCTACGAGCAGTACTTC.

This chain links TRBV30 with TRBJ2-7, with D possibly being TRBD1 (5 bases). Trimming cost V 2 bases and J 2 bases, with 16 bases left between them. The CDR3 consists of 15 residues. Germline CDR1 is GTSNPN and CDR2 is SVGIG (reference sequence). The CDR3 bases are TGTGCCTGGAGTTCCCCGGACATTCTGACCTACGAGCAGTACTTC. This gives the protein CAWSSPDILTYEQYF.

The V gene is TRBV11-3, the J gene TRBJ2-2; tentatively, D is TRBD2 (6 bases). The ends were cut back, 0 bases at V and 3 bases at J, with 8 bases in the middle. This CDR3 is 15 amino acids long. Looked up from germline, CDR1 is SGHNT and CDR2 is YENEEA. CDR3 coding DNA: TGTGCCAGCAGCTTAGACGGAGGGTACACCGGGGAGCTGTTTTTT. As protein: CASSLDGGYTGELFF.

The chain carries TRBV5-1 and TRBJ1-1; the D gene is possibly TRBD1 (6 bases). V shed 5 bases and J shed 5 bases, with 13 bases lying between them. The CDR3 runs to 13 residues. Per the germline V gene, CDR1 is SGHRS and CDR2 is YFSETQ. CDR3 bases: TGCGCCAGCAGGGGGGCGGGACGGACTGAAGCTTTCTTT. Translation gives CASRGAGRTEAFF.

The chain recombines TRBV7-9 with TRBJ1-1; D is unresolved. Trimming stripped 6 bases from V and 1 base from J, with 15 bases between. The length of the CDR3 is 15 residues. The V gene's germline CDR1 is SEHNR and CDR2 FQNEAQ (reference sequence). The CDR3 nucleotides are TGTGCCAGCAGTTGGAACCTTAGGCGGAACACTGAAGCTTTCTTT. Translation gives CASSWNLRRNTEAFF.

The chain employs TRBV6-6 and TRBJ2-7, with 8 bases aligning to TRBD1. With 6 bases clipped from V and 1 base from J, the junction kept 5 bases outside the gene matches. The CDR3 totals 14 residues. Looked up from germline, CDR1 is MNHNY and CDR2 is SVGAGI (reference sequence). CDR3 loop: CASSSGTGSYEQYF. DNA of the CDR3: TGTGCCAGCAGCTCCGGGACAGGATCCTACGAGCAGTACTTC.

The chain carries TRBV11-2 and TRBJ2-1, with D maybe TRBD2 (6 bases). Trimming took 2 bases from V and 6 from J, leaving 17 bases between them. CDR1 is SGHAT and CDR2 is FQNNGV in the germline V gene. This CDR3 has 16 amino acids. The CDR3 DNA reads as TGTGCCAGCAGCTTATTGGCGGGACCGGCCGCCAATGAGCAGTTCTTC. The encoded protein is CASSLLAGPAANEQFF.

This chain joins TRBV4-1 and TRBJ2-1; D gene ambiguous. The CDR3 has 16 residues. CDR1 and CDR2 (germline): MGHRA, YSYEKL. Trimming left V 0 bases short and J 7 bases short, with 16 bases between. CDR3 loop: CASSQEGILGTNEQFF. As DNA, the CDR3 is TGCGCCAGCAGCCAAGAGGGGATCCTAGGCACGAATGAGCAGTTCTTC.

The chain carries TRBV6-5 and TRBJ2-1; the match to TRBD2 covers 10 bases. The CDR3 length is 15 residues. Germline values: CDR1 MNHEY, CDR2 SVGAGI. V lost 6 bases and J lost 9; bases outside the gene matches: 11. As DNA, the CDR3 is TGTGCCAGCAGGACCGGGACTAGCGTCATGGGTGAGCAGTTCTTC. This sequence encodes CASRTGTSVMGEQFF.

This sequence joins TRBV18 and TRBJ2-7, with 9 bases aligning to TRBD2. Looked up from germline, CDR1 is KGHSH and CDR2 is LQKENI. This CDR3 contains 16 residues. V was clipped by 2 bases and J by 2 bases; unmatched bases: 7. The CDR3 bases are TGTGCCAGCTCACCATTTAGACTAGCGGAAACCTACGAGCAGTACTTC. Encoded protein: CASSPFRLAETYEQYF.

The J gene is TRBJ2-3, the V gene TRBV15, with D uncertain. Per the germline V gene, CDR1 is LNHNV and CDR2 is YYDKDF (reference sequence). The CDR3 loop spans 14 amino acids. V dropped 6 bases and J dropped 1 base, with 11 bases sitting between them. CDR3 nucleotide sequence: TGTGCCACCAGTCACTATACGGGCACAGATACGCAGTATTTT. This gives the protein CATSHYTGTDTQYF.

The chain joins TRBV28 to TRBJ2-7; 9 positions match TRBD2. CDR3 length: 14 amino acids. Germline-derived CDR1 and CDR2 are MDHEN and SYDVKM. Losses at the gene ends were 2 bases for V and 7 bases for J; bases not matched to a gene: 6. CDR3 residues: CASSLRLAAGEQYF. The CDR3 region has the DNA TGTGCCAGCAGTTTAAGACTAGCGGCGGGGGAGCAGTACTTC.